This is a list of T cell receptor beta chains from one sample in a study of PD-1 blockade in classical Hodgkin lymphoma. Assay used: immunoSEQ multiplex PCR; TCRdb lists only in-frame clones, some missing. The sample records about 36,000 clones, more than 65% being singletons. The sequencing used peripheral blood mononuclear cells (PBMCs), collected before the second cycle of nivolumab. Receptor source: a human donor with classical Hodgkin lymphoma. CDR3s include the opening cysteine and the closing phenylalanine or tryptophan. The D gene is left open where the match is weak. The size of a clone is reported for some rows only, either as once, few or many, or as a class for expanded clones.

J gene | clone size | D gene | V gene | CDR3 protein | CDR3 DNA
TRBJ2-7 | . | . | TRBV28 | CASTIAGPYEQYF | TGTGCCAGCACGATAGCCGGCCCCTACGAGCAGTACTTC
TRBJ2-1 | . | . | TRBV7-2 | CASSNSMSGEQFF | TGTGCCAGCAGTAATTCCATGAGTGGTGAGCAGTTCTTC
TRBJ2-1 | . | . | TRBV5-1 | CASSFGGYNEQFF | TGCGCCAGCAGCTTCGGGGGTTACAATGAGCAGTTCTTC
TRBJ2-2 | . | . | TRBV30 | CASSRQGATGELFF | TGTGCTTCGTCCCGGCAGGGCGCCACCGGGGAGCTGTTTTTT
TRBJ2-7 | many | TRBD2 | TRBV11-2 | CASSFMGSGSEQYF | TGTGCCAGCAGCTTTATGGGTAGCGGGAGCGAGCAGTACTTC
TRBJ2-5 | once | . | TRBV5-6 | CASSSGETQYF | TGTGCCAGCAGCTCGGGAGAGACCCAGTACTTC
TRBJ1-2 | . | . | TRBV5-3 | CASSPGTTANYGYTF | TGCGCCAGCAGCCCAGGGACAACTGCAAACTATGGCTACACCTTC
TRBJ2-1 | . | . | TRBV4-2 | CASSQDRGIASYNEQFF | TGTGCCAGCAGCCAAGATAGGGGGATTGCTTCCTACAATGAGCAGTTCTTC
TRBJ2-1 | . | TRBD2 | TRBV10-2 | CASSRTSGSGEQFF | TGCGCCAGCAGCCGGACTAGCGGGTCGGGCGAGCAGTTCTTC
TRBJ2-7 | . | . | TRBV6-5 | CASSLAPTGSYEQYF | TGTGCCAGCAGCCTAGCCCCGACAGGCTCCTACGAGCAGTACTTC
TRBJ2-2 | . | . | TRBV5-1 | CASSSPVRPGTGELFF | TGCGCCAGCAGCTCACCCGTGAGGCCGGGGACCGGGGAGCTGTTTTTT